The 2 T cell receptor beta chains below all came from one sample that was sequenced in a study of post-analysis software for immune sequencing data. Study results and limitations: TRBV5-6, TRBV5-1 and TRBV20-1 were among roughly five TRBV segments more frequent in patients than controls.

Unique molecular identifiers were present in the TCR beta cDNA libraries. TCRdb processed the PCR reads anew with MiXCR; each CDR3 protein has one entry. Of around 400,000 distinct CDR3 sequences detected, approximately 42% appear once; the ten largest clones hold about 7.6%. No cognate antigen is known for these TCRs. Input material: blood. The source of these receptors is a girl aged 2-15 years with multiple sclerosis.

In this sample, this clonotype turned up a few times. The chain recombines TRBV20-1 with TRBJ2-1, with TRBD1 identical over 8 bases. The CDR3 consists of 14 residues. Germline lookup yields CDR1 DFQATT and CDR2 SNEGSKA (reference sequence). The J segment lost 3 bases and the V segment lost 5 bases, leaving 6 bases of the junction unmatched. For the CDR3, the DNA is TGCAGTGCTCTCCGTGACAGGGGCTACAATGAGCAGTTCTTC. Protein: CSALRDRGYNEQFF.

V gene TRBV2 combines with J gene TRBJ2-1, with no clear D. Germline V gives CDR1 SNHLY, CDR2 FYNNEI. Deletions cut 3 bases from V and 6 bases from J, with 12 bases between. The CDR3 has 14 residues. This CDR3 reads CASSEFLQFNEQFF. The CDR3 DNA sequence: TGTGCCAGCAGTGAGTTCTTACAGTTCAATGAGCAGTTCTTC.